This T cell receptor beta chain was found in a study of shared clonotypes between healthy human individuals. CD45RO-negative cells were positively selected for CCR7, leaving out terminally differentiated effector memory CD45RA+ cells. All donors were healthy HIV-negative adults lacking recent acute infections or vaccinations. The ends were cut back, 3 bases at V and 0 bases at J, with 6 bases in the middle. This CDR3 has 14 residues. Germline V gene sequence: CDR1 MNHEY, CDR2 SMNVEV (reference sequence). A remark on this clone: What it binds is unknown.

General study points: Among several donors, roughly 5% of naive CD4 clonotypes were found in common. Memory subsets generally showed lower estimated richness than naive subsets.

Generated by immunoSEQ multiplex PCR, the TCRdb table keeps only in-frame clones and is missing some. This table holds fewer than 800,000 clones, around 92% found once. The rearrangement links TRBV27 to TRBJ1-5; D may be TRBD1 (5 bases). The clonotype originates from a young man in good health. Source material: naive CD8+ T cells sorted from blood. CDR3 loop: CASSLGDSNQPQHF. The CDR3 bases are TGTGCCAGCAGTTTGGGGGATAGCAATCAGCCCCAGCATTTT.